This entry features one T cell receptor (beta chain) sequence. The table came from immunoSEQ multiplex PCR; TCRdb's copy has only in-frame clones and leaves some out. The repertoire holds 120,000 or so clones, with roughly 90% as singletons. These data come from a study of control samples from healthy donors and cancer patients. The specimen was blood. This receptor was obtained from a man in his fifties in good health.

DNA for the CDR3: TGTGCCAGCAGCTTATTTATGAACACTGAAGCTTTCTTT. The encoded protein is CASSLFMNTEAFF. V usage is TRBV11-2 and J usage is TRBJ1-1; D unclear. The V and J ends lost 2 bases and 0 bases respectively, with 4 bases between them. Germline values: CDR1 SGHAT, CDR2 FQNNGV. The CDR3 is 13 amino acids.